This TCR beta chain was identified in a study of control samples from healthy donors and cancer patients. Only in-frame clones appear in the TCRdb table, and some are missing; sequencing was by immunoSEQ multiplex PCR. The sample holds roughly 180,000 clones, about 93% seen once. This sequence was found in an older woman in good health. Sequencing was carried out using blood.

The CDR3 nucleotides read TGTGCCAGCAGTGGGACGCAGAACTATGGCTACACCTTC. It is translated as CASSGTQNYGYTF. V gene TRBV12-3 or TRBV12-4 combines with J gene TRBJ1-2; maybe TRBD1 (5 bases). The V and J ends lost 5 bases and 2 bases respectively, with 9 bases between them. This CDR3 has 13 residues.